This T cell receptor beta chain originates from a study of metastatic and nonmetastatic thyroid tumors. Trimming at V came to 5 bases and at J to 2 bases, leaving 8 bases not matched to a gene. The V gene's germline CDR1 is SGHAT and CDR2 FQNNGV. The CDR3 has 16 residues. TCRdb reprocessed the PCR reads using MiXCR. The sample yields tens of thousands of clones, around 27% seen once. Ahead of thyroid surgery, no patient had received treatment of any kind. The sequenced sample was blood. This TCR was recovered from a male donor with papillary thyroid cancer or a benign thyroid nodule (not recorded which). Some clones in this sample may be carry-over from other donors' samples. The chain employs TRBV11-2 and TRBJ2-2; the match to TRBD1 covers 7 bases. Here the CDR3 DNA reads TGTGCCAGCAGCCGGCGAGGGACAGCTAACACCGGGGAGCTGTTTTTT. This encodes CASSRRGTANTGELFF.